This record concerns one T cell receptor (beta chain) sequence. What this receptor recognizes is not known. Base qualities are missing; no much larger clone stands one base away. The data stem from a study of blood T cells in healthy people across ages (dated by TCRdb to about 2015). For context, the study as a whole: In model experiments, roughly one uniquely barcoded TCR beta cDNA molecule per two T cells was captured by template switching. The study measured age-related changes in TCR beta repertoire diversity using deep sequencing normalized with unique cDNA molecular identifiers. For two donors (one aged 18 to 30 and one aged 80 or older), the study analyzed two additional independent replicas of 1 million unique cDNA reads from the same blood draw. The donors were split into four age groups: young (average about 16 years), middle-aged (about 40), aged (around 67) and long-lived (over 80). To avoid experimental bias, donors of different ages were spread randomly across the sequencing lanes.

Donors were under 40 systemically healthy Caucasian individuals from Russia aged roughly 6 to 95 years. Each donor gave 8.5 to 10 milliliters of peripheral blood, collected into EDTA-treated Vacutainer tubes. Ficoll-Paque density-gradient centrifugation was used to isolate PBMCs, with at least 6.5 million per sample. Trizol reagent was used to extract total RNA from PBMCs, with at least 5.5 micrograms per sample. The percentages of naive CD45RAhigh/CD27high T cells were determined by flow cytometry on a PBMC aliquot from every donor. The library was prepared using 5' RACE. The instrument given in TCRdb is Illumina HiSeq 2500. The second PCR ran for about 7 to 11 cycles and used a J-beta primer mix along with a sample-barcoded 5' primer. A unique molecular identifier was introduced onto each TCR beta cDNA molecule by a template-switch 5' adaptor carrying 12 random nucleotides. Each sample yielded at least 3 million CDR3-containing paired-end reads. First-strand cDNA synthesis was performed from all RNA using the Mint cDNA synthesis kit, with priming by a TRBC-specific oligonucleotide. Following uracil-DNA glycosylase treatment, a first 18-cycle PCR with universal primers M1SS and BC2_uni_R was performed on all cDNA. As for the authors' bioinformatics: Normalization of each sample was performed by random selection of 1 million high-quality reads, each carrying a distinct molecular identifier. Instead of being binned into consensus sequences, reads that shared molecular identifiers were thrown out. MiTCR, with a Q25 quality threshold and the strictest error-elimination algorithm, was used for CDR3 identification, clonotype clustering and error correction. Lower-bound total TCR beta diversity was estimated with a nonparametric unseen species model using Euler transformation. TCRdb reran the public reads through fastp at Q25 and MiXCR, keeping productive beta chains. Rows are combined by CDR3 protein, so each entry shows the most common genes and DNA. TCRdb, not the authors, supplied the V and J calls. This sample lists some 640,000 distinct CDR3 sequences; about 30% were detected once. The top ten hold approximately 15% of the sample.

Cut back by 3 bases and 0 bases, the V and J ends lie 18 bases apart. The CDR3 runs 17 residues from the cysteine to the phenylalanine. The retained sequence is limited to the CDR3, 51 bases, with the frame set at the first base. The germline V gene (reference sequence) supplies CDR1 DFQATT and CDR2 SNEGSKA. The paper's findings and limits, for the study overall: A strong correlation was found between observed TCR beta diversity and the percentage of naive T cells measured by flow cytometry. Because donor CMV infection status was unknown, age-related changes in expanded clonotypes were potentially confounded. Total diversity estimates from one million sequenced T cells were considered lower bounds and underestimates. Compared with the aged group, the long-lived group had more naive CD4+ T cells, fewer expanded clones and increased TCR diversity, a pattern suggesting age selection. Bulk unsorted PBMC profiling prevented conclusive comparison of naive and antigen-experienced compartments. Observed TCR beta diversity per million T cells fell roughly linearly with age, and a significant reduction was already apparent by age around 39.

The sequence is built from TRBV20-1 and TRBJ2-1, with TRBD2 tentatively as D gene (6 bases match). The sequencing input was blood. This clonotype was sampled from a woman older than 75 in good health. The CDR3 reads CSASFGGGWSSYNEQFF. The DNA sequence is TGCAGTGCTAGTTTTGGGGGAGGCTGGAGCTCCTACAATGAGCAGTTCTTC.